The T cell receptor beta chain under discussion was sequenced for a study of T cells after somatic rescue of genetic block (dated by TCRdb to 2020 to 2021). In the study overall: What the study looked at was long-term robustness, specifically in a T-cell system that came about through somatic rescue of a genetic block in T-cell development.

Library construction relied on the immunoSEQ multiplex PCR assay. In its TCRdb copy, this immuneACCESS table keeps in-frame sequences only and misses some clones. Where compared with another copy, unresolved V genes explain less than half of these, and the others have no known cause. The table for this sample lists approximately 71,000 clones; roughly 92% of them were counted only once. Of the sample, 2.9% is held by the ten largest clones. In regard to this clone: Its antigen remains unidentified. Base qualities are not recorded, but no much larger clone differs from it by a single base.

The CDR3 spans 14 residues, from the cysteine through the phenylalanine. Kept here is only the CDR3 DNA, which spans 42 bases and is read in frame from base 1. A distance of 15 bases separates the germline ends of V and J, which lose 7 bases and 6 bases respectively. Based on the germline V gene, the CDR1 and CDR2 sequences are MNHEY and SVGAGI. The sequence is built from TRBV6-5 and TRBJ2-2; the D region possibly corresponds to TRBD2 (5 bases align). The origin of this receptor is a man aged 40-49 years. Sequenced material: peripheral blood mononuclear cells (PBMCs). CDR3 region: CASTRDVIAGELFF. The DNA reads as follows: TGTGCCAGCACGAGGGATGTGATAGCCGGGGAGCTGTTTTTT.